Below, 18 T cell receptor beta chains from the same sample are listed, as sequenced in a study of cytomegalovirus exposure and HLA in healthy donors. PCR employed 60 Vbeta and 13 Jbeta primers. Here immunoSEQ multiplex PCR was the method, and the copy in TCRdb shows in-frame clones only, minus some. Seen here are around 55,000 clones, roughly 70% observed once, and the top ten hold about 37%. Sequencing was performed on PBMCs. These receptors all come from a man between 35 and 55 years old in good health and CMV-seropositive.

This chain connects TRBV10-1 to TRBJ2-7; maybe TRBD2 (5 bases). Germline CDR1 WNHNN, CDR2 SYGVQD (reference sequence). This CDR3 has 16 residues. V was clipped by 2 bases and J by 3 bases, with 17 bases between them. Here the CDR3 DNA reads TGCGCCAGCAGTGAGGCATACGGGGTGGGAAGCTACGAGCAGTACTTC. Protein product: CASSEAYGVGSYEQYF.

The chain carries TRBV18 and TRBJ2-7; 9 positions agree with TRBD1. Germline V gene sequence: CDR1 KGHSH, CDR2 LQKENI. The CDR3 has 15 residues. With 3 bases clipped from V and 6 bases from J, the junction kept 9 bases outside the gene matches. CDR3 in amino acids: CASSPRGQGQGEQYF. The CDR3 nucleotides are TGTGCCAGCTCACCTCGTGGACAGGGGCAAGGCGAGCAGTACTTC.

The rearrangement links TRBV9 to TRBJ2-3, with D uncertain. The ends were cut back, 2 bases at V and 3 bases at J, with 7 bases in the middle. The CDR3 sequence is 13 residues long. The germline gives CDR1 SGDLS, CDR2 YYNGEE. DNA of the CDR3: TGTGCCAGCAGCGTTCGGTGGACAGATACGCAGTATTTT. This translates into CASSVRWTDTQYF.

J is TRBJ1-2 and V is TRBV4-2; 8 bases are shared with TRBD1. CDR3 length equals 14 residues. The V gene's germline CDR1 is LGHNA and CDR2 YNFKEQ. J was trimmed by 4 bases and V by 2 bases; bases with no gene match: 3. The CDR3 region has the DNA TGTGCCAGCAGCCAACCAGGACAGGGCTATGGCTACACCTTC. Its translation is CASSQPGQGYGYTF.

This clone was seen only once. The V and J genes are TRBV6-1 and TRBJ1-5, with TRBD1 matching 9 bases. With V trimmed by 3 bases and J by 7 bases, 7 bases remained unmatched. The CDR3 totals 15 residues. CDR1 is MNHNS and CDR2 is SASEGT in the germline V gene. CDR3 sequence: CASSERQGGGQPQHF. The CDR3, as DNA: TGTGCCAGCAGTGAGCGACAGGGGGGCGGGCAGCCCCAGCATTTT.

The CDR3 DNA follows: TGCGCCAGCAGCCCCTCTATAGGGGGAGCTTCTAACTATGGCTACACCTTC. Translation gives CASSPSIGGASNYGYTF. V gene TRBV4-1 combines with J gene TRBJ1-2, with D perhaps matching TRBD1 (6 bases). V lost 4 bases to trimming and J lost 0 bases, with 18 bases between them. The CDR3 length is 17 residues. Germline assignment: CDR1 MGHRA and CDR2 YSYEKL.

J is TRBJ2-7 and V is TRBV25-1, with 10 bases that match TRBD1. CDR1 MGHDK and CDR2 SYGVNS come from the germline V gene. The CDR3 consists of 17 residues. With V trimmed by 1 base and J by 3 bases, 9 bases remained unmatched. The CDR3 loop is CASSEWGGTGEIYEQYF. The CDR3 bases are TGTGCCAGCAGTGAATGGGGAGGGACAGGGGAAATCTACGAGCAGTACTTC.

The chain has TRBV6-4 and TRBJ2-5; 10 nucleotides agree with TRBD1. J was trimmed by 3 bases and V by 6 bases; bases with no gene match: 4. Germline V gives CDR1 MRHNA, CDR2 SNTAGT. The CDR3 covers 14 residues. CDR3 in DNA: TGTGCCAGCAGCCGGGACAGGGGAGAAGAGACCCAGTACTTC. Its translation: CASSRDRGEETQYF.

The rearrangement joins TRBV9 to TRBJ2-7; 7 positions agree with TRBD1. Germline CDR1 is SGDLS and CDR2 is YYNGEE. The V and J ends lost 0 bases and 5 bases, in that order; junction bases with no gene match: 8. The CDR3 is made up of 15 amino acids. In DNA, the CDR3 is TGTGCCAGCAGCGTAGTGGGGACAGTTCCTAACGAGCAGTACTTC. This codes for CASSVVGTVPNEQYF.

This clone was counted once. The chain combines TRBV2 with TRBJ1-6; D remains unclear. Germline V lookup: CDR1 SNHLY, CDR2 FYNNEI. The CDR3 spans 15 residues. Trimming removed 5 bases at V and 10 bases at J, with 18 bases between. The CDR3 DNA reads as TGTGCCAGCAGTCCCCGGCCCGGAGGCCCATCACCCCTCCACTTT. Amino acids: CASSPRPGGPSPLHF.

The rearrangement uses TRBV4-1 and TRBJ1-1, with D hard to call. The germline V and J ends were trimmed by 0 bases and 11 bases, with 16 bases remaining between them. The CDR3 contains 14 residues. CDR1 and CDR2 from the germline V gene are MGHRA and YSYEKL. The CDR3: CASSQDGSSPKAFF. Written as DNA, the CDR3 is TGCGCCAGCAGCCAAGATGGGAGTAGCCCCAAGGCTTTCTTT.

The gene calls are TRBV6-1 and TRBJ1-2, with D uncertain. This CDR3 comprises 14 residues. The V and J ends lost 6 bases and 7 bases respectively, with 18 bases between them. Germline V gene lookup returns CDR1 MNHNS and CDR2 SASEGT. CDR3 sequence: CASSSTHSMSGYTF. CDR3 DNA: TGTGCCAGCAGCTCTACCCATTCTATGAGTGGCTACACCTTC.

This clone was picked up a small number of times. This chain connects TRBV5-5 to TRBJ2-7; D perhaps matches TRBD1 (6 bases). The germline V and J ends were trimmed by 0 bases and 3 bases, with 13 bases remaining between them. Germline-derived CDR1 and CDR2 are SGHKS and YYEKEE (reference sequence). CDR3 size: 15 residues. CDR3 residues: CASSLGGHTYYEQYF. DNA for the CDR3: TGTGCCAGCAGCTTGGGGGGGCACACCTACTACGAGCAGTACTTC. Drawing the rest from reference TRBV5-5 and TRBJ2-7, the complete variable domain is DAGVTQSPTHLIKTRGQQVTLRCSPISGHKSVSWYQQVLGQGPQFIFQYYEKEERGRGNFPDRFSARQFPNYSSELNVNALLLGDSALYLCASSLGGHTYYEQYFGPGTRLTVT.

The J gene is TRBJ1-5, the V gene TRBV5-6; 9 bases match TRBD1. The germline V gene encodes CDR1 SGHDT and CDR2 YYEEEE. CDR3 size: 16 residues. V dropped 4 bases and J dropped 6; count of bases not matched to a gene: 11. DNA of the CDR3: TGTGCCAGCAGCCTCTGGACAGGGGCTATGGGTCAGCCCCAGCATTTT. Protein sequence: CASSLWTGAMGQPQHF.

The V call is TRBV19, the J call TRBJ1-3, with unresolved D. Trimming took off 3 bases at V and 8 bases at J, with 11 bases between the two ends. Germline V lookup: CDR1 LNHDA, CDR2 SQIVND (reference sequence). This CDR3 contains 13 residues. Here the CDR3 reads CASSISGVDTIYF. CDR3 DNA: TGTGCCAGTAGTATCTCCGGGGTGGACACCATATATTTT.

V is TRBV5-1 and J is TRBJ2-1, with a tentative D call TRBD2 (5 bases). V shed 0 bases and J shed 1 base, with 11 bases lying between them. CDR1 is SGHRS, CDR2 YFSETQ, per germline. The length of the CDR3 is 16 residues. CDR3 in amino acids: CASSLESGMSYNEQFF. The CDR3, as DNA: TGCGCCAGCAGCTTGGAGTCGGGGATGTCCTACAATGAGCAGTTCTTC. The whole variable domain, filled in from reference TRBV5-1 and TRBJ2-1, reads KAGVTQTPRYLIKTRGQQVTLSCSPISGHRSVSWYQQTPGQGLQFLFEYFSETQRNKGNFPGRFSGRQFSNSRSEMNVSTLELGDSALYLCASSLESGMSYNEQFFGPGTRLTVL.

The chain uses TRBV15 and TRBJ1-4; D might be TRBD1 (5 bases). The CDR3 runs 15 residues. In germline, CDR1 is LNHNV, CDR2 YYDKDF (reference sequence). The V and J ends lost 3 bases and 8 bases respectively, with 16 bases between them. CDR3 loop: CATSREGSKDEKLFF. In DNA form, the CDR3 reads TGTGCCACCAGCAGGGAGGGGAGTAAGGACGAAAAACTGTTTTTT. The complete variable domain, with remaining parts taken from reference TRBV15 and TRBJ1-4, reads DAMVIQNPRYQVTQFGKPVTLSCSQTLNHNVMYWYQQKSSQAPKLLFHYYDKDFNNEADTPDNFQSRRPNTSFCFLDIRSPGLGDTAMYLCATSREGSKDEKLFFGSGTQLSVL.

The chain links TRBV7-2 to TRBJ2-7; no definite D call. The CDR3 is 12 residues long. CDR1 is SGHTA, CDR2 FQGNSA, per germline. V was pared by 1 base and J by 3 bases, with 4 bases between. In DNA form, the CDR3 reads TGTGCCAGCAGCTTAGAGCGCTACGAGCAGTACTTC. Its translation: CASSLERYEQYF.